This T cell receptor beta chain emerged from a study of blood T cell repertoires in COVID-19. Whole-study context: T cells, B-cell-depleted T cells, or PBMCs supplied cDNA or gDNA.

Germline-derived CDR1 and CDR2 are MNHNS and SASEGT. CDR3 length: 15 amino acids. With 1 base clipped from V and 5 bases from J, the junction kept 7 bases outside the gene matches. Followed over time, Seattle patients had been enrolled while infection was active. As processed by the authors: For nucleated cells, counts were estimated from reference gene primer amplification. Generated by immunoSEQ multiplex PCR, the TCRdb table keeps only in-frame clones and is missing some. Clone size and V and J calls were adopted from that table, with D and trimming inferred from the DNA. The data contain approximately 150,000 clones, approximately 93% of them singletons.

The receptor was derived from a woman between 55 and 75 years old with COVID-19, enrolled during active disease. This chain links TRBV6-1 with TRBJ2-5; 7 nucleotides agree with TRBD1. Input material: peripheral blood. In DNA, the CDR3 is TGTGCCAGCAGTGAAGGAACAGGGGTTGGGGAGACCCAGTACTTC. It is translated as CASSEGTGVGETQYF.